This T cell receptor (beta chain) was captured by sequencing in a study of OX40 agonist ivuxolimab in advanced cancers. As for the study in general: Each dose-escalation patient presented with hepatocellular carcinoma, melanoma, renal cell or head and neck cancer. Participants, approximately 83% male, averaged about 59 years of age, ranging from 23 to 79.

The assay was immunoSEQ multiplex PCR, and TCRdb's table has in-frame clones only and misses some. This sample has roughly 90,000 clones, with roughly nine tenths found just once. Germline V gene sequence: CDR1 SGDLS, CDR2 YYNGEE. The CDR3 is made up of 16 amino acids. Trimming pared 4 bases from V and 0 bases from J, leaving 15 bases between. About this clone itself: Its antigen is still unknown.

Regarding the study as a whole: Both CD4+ and CD8+ T cell populations in blood had undergone clonal expansion by week 6 at 0.1 to 3.0 mg/kg.

The sequence came from an adult with an advanced solid tumor such as melanoma, head and neck, liver or kidney cancer. The specimen comprised CD4+ or CD8+ T cells sorted from blood, sampled in a trial of the OX40 agonist ivuxolimab. This chain uses TRBV9 with TRBJ2-3; D possibly corresponds to TRBD1 (6 bases). CDR3 protein: CASSKGGGPSTDTQYF. The CDR3 DNA follows: TGTGCCAGCAGCAAAGGTGGGGGCCCAAGCACAGATACGCAGTATTTT.